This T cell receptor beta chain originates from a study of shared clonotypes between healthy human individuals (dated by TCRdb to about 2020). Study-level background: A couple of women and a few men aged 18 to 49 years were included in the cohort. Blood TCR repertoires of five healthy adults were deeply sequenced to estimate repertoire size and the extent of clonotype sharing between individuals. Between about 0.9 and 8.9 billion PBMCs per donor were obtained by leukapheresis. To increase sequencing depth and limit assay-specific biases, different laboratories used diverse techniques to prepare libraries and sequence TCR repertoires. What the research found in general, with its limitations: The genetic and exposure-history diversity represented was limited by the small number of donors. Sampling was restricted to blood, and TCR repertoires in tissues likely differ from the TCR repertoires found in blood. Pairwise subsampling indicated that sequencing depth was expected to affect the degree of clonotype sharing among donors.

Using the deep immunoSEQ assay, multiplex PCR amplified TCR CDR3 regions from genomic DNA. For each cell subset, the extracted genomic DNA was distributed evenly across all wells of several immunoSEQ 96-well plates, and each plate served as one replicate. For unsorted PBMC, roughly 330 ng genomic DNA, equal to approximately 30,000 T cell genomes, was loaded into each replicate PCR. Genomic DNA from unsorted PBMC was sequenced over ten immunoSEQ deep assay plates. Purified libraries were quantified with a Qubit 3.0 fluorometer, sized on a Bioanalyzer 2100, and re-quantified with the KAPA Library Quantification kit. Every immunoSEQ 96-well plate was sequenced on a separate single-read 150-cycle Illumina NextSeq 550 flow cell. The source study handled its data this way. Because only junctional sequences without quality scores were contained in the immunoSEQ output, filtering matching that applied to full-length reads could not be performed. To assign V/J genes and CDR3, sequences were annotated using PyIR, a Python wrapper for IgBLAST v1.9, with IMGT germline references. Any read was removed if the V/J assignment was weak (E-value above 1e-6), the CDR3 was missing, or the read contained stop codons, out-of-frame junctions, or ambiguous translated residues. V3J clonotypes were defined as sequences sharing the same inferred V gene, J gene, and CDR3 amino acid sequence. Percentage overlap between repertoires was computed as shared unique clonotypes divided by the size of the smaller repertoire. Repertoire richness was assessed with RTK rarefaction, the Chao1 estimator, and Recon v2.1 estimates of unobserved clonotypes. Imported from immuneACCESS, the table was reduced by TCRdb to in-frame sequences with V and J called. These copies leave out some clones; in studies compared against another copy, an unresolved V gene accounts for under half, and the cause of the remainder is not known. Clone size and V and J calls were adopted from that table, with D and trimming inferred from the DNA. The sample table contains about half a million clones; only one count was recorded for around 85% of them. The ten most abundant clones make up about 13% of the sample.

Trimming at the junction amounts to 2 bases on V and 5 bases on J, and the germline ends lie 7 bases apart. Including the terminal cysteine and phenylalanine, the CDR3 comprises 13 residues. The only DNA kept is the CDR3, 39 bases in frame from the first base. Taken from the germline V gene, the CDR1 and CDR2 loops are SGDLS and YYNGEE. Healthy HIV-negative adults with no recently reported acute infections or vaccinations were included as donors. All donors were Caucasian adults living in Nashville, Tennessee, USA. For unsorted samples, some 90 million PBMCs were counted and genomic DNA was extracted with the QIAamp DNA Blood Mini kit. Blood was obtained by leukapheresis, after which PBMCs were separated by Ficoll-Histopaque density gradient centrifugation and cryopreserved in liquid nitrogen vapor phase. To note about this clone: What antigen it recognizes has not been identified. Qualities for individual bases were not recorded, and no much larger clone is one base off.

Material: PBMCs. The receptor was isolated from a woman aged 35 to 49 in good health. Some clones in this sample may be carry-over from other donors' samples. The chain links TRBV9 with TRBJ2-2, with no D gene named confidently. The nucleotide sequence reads TGTGCCAGCAGCGTTAGGTGGACCGGGGAGCTGTTTTTT. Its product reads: CASSVRWTGELFF.